This section outlines one T cell receptor beta chain sequence together with its context. This entry is derived from a study of blood T cell repertoires in COVID-19. The wider study: Both acute and convalescent COVID-19 samples were obtained from the United States, Italy and Spain. T cells, B-cell-depleted T cells, or PBMCs provided the cDNA or gDNA that served as material.

Here immunoSEQ multiplex PCR was the method, and the copy in TCRdb shows in-frame clones only, minus some. The data show a few hundred thousand clones, around nine tenths seen once. Participants came from about two dozen US areas, aged about 18 to 100 years. Cohorts were determined from participant-reported clinical history. The V and J ends lost 3 bases and 1 base, in that order; junction bases with no gene match: 5. The length of the CDR3 is 15 residues. In germline, CDR1 is SGHVS, CDR2 FNYEAQ. This clonotype was obtained from a man aged 25 to 45 in a cohort exposed to, infected with or recovered from COVID-19 (not recorded which). Sample: PBMCs or T cells enriched from blood (not recorded which). This rearrangement joins TRBV7-6 to TRBJ2-7; 8 nucleotides match TRBD1. Here the CDR3 DNA reads TGTGCCAGCAGCTTCTCTAGGGACAGGTCCTACGAGCAGTACTTC. The encoded protein is CASSFSRDRSYEQYF.